The rows below give T cell receptor beta chains drawn from one sample of a study of Ad26.COV2.S vaccination and SARS-CoV-2 variants. Generated by immunoSEQ multiplex PCR, the TCRdb table keeps only in-frame clones and is missing some. The sample has hundreds of thousands of clones; approximately 89% are singletons. The sequenced sample was peripheral blood, obtained in a trial of Ad26.COV2.S vaccine versus placebo. Receptor source: a person aged 18-60 years who received the Ad26.COV2.S COVID-19 vaccine or a placebo. Both conserved end residues are part of each CDR3. A D gene is named only where the DNA matches it firmly. Some rows have no size entry. The others give once, few or many, or a class for an expanded clone.

clone_size d_call j_call v_call cdr3_nt cdr3_aa
- TRBD1 TRBJ1-1 TRBV10-2 TGCGCCAGCGGTACCCCGGGACAGGGGGGAACTGAAGCTTTCTTT CASGTPGQGGTEAFF
- - TRBJ1-1 TRBV6-1 TGTGCCAGCAGTGACACGGTGAACACTGAAGCTTTCTTT CASSDTVNTEAFF
once - TRBJ2-3 TRBV30 TGTGCCTGGAGCCGGGGAGGCTCTCCAGATACGCAGTATTTT CAWSRGGSPDTQYF
- TRBD1 TRBJ1-6 TRBV29-1 TGCAGCGTTTCCCCCGGGACAGGGCCAAATTCACCCCTCCACTTT CSVSPGTGPNSPLHF
few - TRBJ1-2 TRBV9 TGTGCCAGCAGCGGTGGGGCTAACTATGGCTACACCTTC CASSGGANYGYTF
- - TRBJ1-3 TRBV7-2 TGTGCCAGCAGCGATTCAGGGGACTCTGGAAACACCATATATTTT CASSDSGDSGNTIYF
once TRBD1 TRBJ1-1 TRBV24-1 TGTGCCACCGCGGGGGGGGAGGGACAGGGAGGAACTGAAGCTTTCTTT CATAGGEGQGGTEAFF
once - TRBJ1-5 TRBV15 TGTGCCACCACTCGGAACCCGGACCAGCCCCAGCATTTT CATTRNPDQPQHF
- TRBD2 TRBJ2-5 TRBV9 TGTGCCAGCAGCGTAGCCCAGCGGGAGGGTCAAGAGACCCAGTACTTC CASSVAQREGQETQYF
- - TRBJ2-5 TRBV7-3 TGTGCCAGCAGCTTAGCGGGGTTGGAGACCCAGTACTTC CASSLAGLETQYF
- - TRBJ2-5 TRBV7-2 TGTGCCAGCAGCGCCCTGAGAGGAGCAGAGACCCAGTACTTC CASSALRGAETQYF
- TRBD2 TRBJ2-7 TRBV27 TGTGCCAGCAGCCGTGGGACTAGCGGATCCTACGAGCAGTACTTC CASSRGTSGSYEQYF
- - TRBJ1-2 TRBV6-6 TGTGCCAGCAGTTCTGACAGCCTCATCTATGGCTACACCTTC CASSSDSLIYGYTF
many TRBD1 TRBJ2-7 TRBV9 TGTGCCAGCAGCTTTGGACAGGGAAACGAGCAGTACTTC CASSFGQGNEQYF
- - TRBJ2-7 TRBV6-2/TRBV6-3 TGTGCCAGCAGCCCCCCCTCCTACGAGCAGTACTTC CASSPPSYEQYF
once TRBD2 TRBJ2-7 TRBV6-5 TGTGCCAGCAGTTACGGGGCTAGCGGGGACTACGAGCAGTACTTC CASSYGASGDYEQYF
- - TRBJ2-7 TRBV12-3/TRBV12-4 TGTGCCAGCAAACGAGGGAACGACGAGCAGTACTTC CASKRGNDEQYF
- - TRBJ2-3 TRBV7-3 TGTGCCAGCAGCCCCCAACTAGGCCCTAGCACAGATACGCAGTATTTT CASSPQLGPSTDTQYF
- TRBD2 TRBJ2-5 TRBV4-1 TGCGCCAGCAGCCAATTTATTTTAGCTACTAGCGGGGGAAAAGAGACCCAGTACTTC CASSQFILATSGGKETQYF
once TRBD1 TRBJ2-3 TRBV7-2 TGTGCCAGCAGCTCGTACCAGGGGGCAACAGATACGCAGTATTTT CASSSYQGATDTQYF
- - TRBJ1-2 TRBV6-5 TGTGCCAGCAGGTTCGGCGGCTATGGCTACACCTTC CASRFGGYGYTF
- TRBD2 TRBJ2-3 TRBV10-1 TGCGCCAGCAGTCCAGCGGGAGGTAGGGCAGATACGCAGTATTTT CASSPAGGRADTQYF
- TRBD1 TRBJ2-6 TRBV5-1 TGCGCCAGCAGTCGGACAGGGGTAAATGGGGCCAACGTCCTGACTTTC CASSRTGVNGANVLTF
- - TRBJ2-3 TRBV12-3/TRBV12-4 TGTGCCAGCAGCCGCCCGAGGGATACGCAGTATTTT CASSRPRDTQYF
- TRBD1 TRBJ2-7 TRBV5-4 TGTGCCAGCAGCCGGACAGGAGCTCCCTACGAGCAGTACTTC CASSRTGAPYEQYF
- - TRBJ2-7 TRBV4-1 TGCGCCAGCAGCCAAGTCGCCGGGGCCTACGAGCAGTACTTC CASSQVAGAYEQYF
- TRBD2 TRBJ2-7 TRBV5-1 TGCGCCAGCAGCCAGAGAGCGGGAGGGACCTACGAGCAGTACTTC CASSQRAGGTYEQYF
- - TRBJ2-7 TRBV5-1 TGCGCCAGCAGCTTGGACGGTGAAGCCTACGAGCAGTACTTC CASSLDGEAYEQYF
- TRBD1 TRBJ1-2 TRBV6-2/TRBV6-3 TGTGCCAGCAGTTTGCCGGGACAGTGGACGAACTATGGCTACACCTTC CASSLPGQWTNYGYTF
few - TRBJ2-7 TRBV4-1 TGCGCCAGCAGCCAAAAAAGGTGGTACGAGCAGTACTTC CASSQKRWYEQYF
- - TRBJ1-5 TRBV6-6 TGTGCCAGCAGTTACGGGTCACGGATAAATCAGCCCCAGCATTTT CASSYGSRINQPQHF
- TRBD2 TRBJ2-7 TRBV10-3 TGTGCCATCCAGCCGGGACTAGCGGGAGGGCCGTACGAGCAGTACTTC CAIQPGLAGGPYEQYF
- - TRBJ2-3 TRBV9 TGTGCCAGCAGCGTAGACAGCGACCAATACACAGATACGCAGTATTTT CASSVDSDQYTDTQYF
- - TRBJ2-7 TRBV6-5 TGTGCCAGCAGATCCTCTGGCGGGGCGACCTACGAGCAGTACTTC CASRSSGGATYEQYF
- - TRBJ2-1 TRBV7-2 TGTGCCAGCAGCTTAGTGGGTCAGGGTTACAATGAGCAGTTCTTC CASSLVGQGYNEQFF
- TRBD2 TRBJ2-7 TRBV2 TGTGCCAGCAGTGGTCCTAGCGGGGCCTACGAGCAGTACTTC CASSGPSGAYEQYF
- - TRBJ1-5 TRBV5-8 TGTGCCAGCAGCAGGGGGTCGGGCAATCAGCCCCAGCATTTT CASSRGSGNQPQHF
- - TRBJ2-7 TRBV21-1 TGTGCCAGCAGCAAACTGTCCGAGCAGTACTTC CASSKLSEQYF
- TRBD1 TRBJ2-7 TRBV5-4 TGTGCCAGCAGCGGACGGACAGGGGTGTGGGACGAGCAGTACTTC CASSGRTGVWDEQYF
- - TRBJ1-5 TRBV19 TGTGCCAGACTCTACAGGGCAATATCCAATCAGCCCCAGCATTTT CARLYRAISNQPQHF
- - TRBJ2-7 TRBV4-2 TGTGCCAGCAGCCACGGCGGGACGGGGACCTACGAGCAGTACTTC CASSHGGTGTYEQYF
- TRBD2 TRBJ2-7 TRBV20-1 TGCAGTGCCAGTCTAGCGGGAGGTTCCCTAGCCTACGAGCAGTACTTC CSASLAGGSLAYEQYF
- - TRBJ1-1 TRBV19 TGTGCCAGTAACAGGGTCGGTACTGAAGCTTTCTTT CASNRVGTEAFF
- - TRBJ2-7 TRBV7-8 TGTGCCAGCAGCTTAGCGCACCCCTTAGCGCCCTACGAGCAGTACTTC CASSLAHPLAPYEQYF
- TRBD2 TRBJ2-6 TRBV11-2 TGTGCCAGCAGCCCGTGGACTAGCGCACACTCTGGGGCCAACGTCCTGACTTTC CASSPWTSAHSGANVLTF
- - TRBJ1-1 TRBV7-9 TGTGCCAGCAGCTTCAGCATGAACACTGAAGCTTTCTTT CASSFSMNTEAFF
- TRBD1 TRBJ2-3 TRBV7-7 TGTGCTAGCAGCTTGACGGGACAGTCCACAGATACGCAGTATTTT CASSLTGQSTDTQYF
- TRBD1 TRBJ1-2 TRBV5-4 TGTGCCAGCAGCCCGAGGGGGCTCAGGGGTGGCTACACCTTC CASSPRGLRGGYTF
- TRBD2 TRBJ2-1 TRBV4-2 TGTGCCAGCAGCCAAGATTATGCGGGAGGGGGGAATGAGCAGTTCTTC CASSQDYAGGGNEQFF
- TRBD2 TRBJ2-7 TRBV7-8 TGTGCCAGCAGCCACCGAGGACTAGCTCACGTTTCCTACGAGCAGTACTTC CASSHRGLAHVSYEQYF
- TRBD1 TRBJ2-7 TRBV18 TGTGCCAGCTCACCTAGAAGACAGGGGTTTTACGAGCAGTACTTC CASSPRRQGFYEQYF
- TRBD1 TRBJ1-2 TRBV28 TGTGCCAGCACCGACAGGGGGCAGGATGGCTACACCTTC CASTDRGQDGYTF
- - TRBJ2-1 TRBV12-3/TRBV12-4 TGTGCCAGCAGCCCAGGGGGGGGTGAGCAGTTCTTC CASSPGGGEQFF
- - TRBJ1-6 TRBV7-9 TGTGCCAGCAGCTTAGGGACCCAGGGCTCACCCCTCCACTTT CASSLGTQGSPLHF
- TRBD1 TRBJ1-2 TRBV6-6 TGTGCCAGCACCCTCGGGACAGGGGGCACTGGCTACACCTTC CASTLGTGGTGYTF
- - TRBJ2-7 TRBV19 TGTGCCAGTAGTATCTTTCAAGGCCTCTCCTACGAGCAGTACTTC CASSIFQGLSYEQYF
- - TRBJ1-1 TRBV30 TGTGCCTGGAGTTCAGGGTCTGAAGCTTTCTTT CAWSSGSEAFF
once - TRBJ2-7 TRBV6-5 TGTGCCAGCAGTTGGGAGCGGACAGTCTCCTACGAGCAGTACTTC CASSWERTVSYEQYF
once TRBD1 TRBJ2-2 TRBV7-2 TGTGCCAGCAGCAACCGGGACAGGGGAGCCGCGTACACCGGGGAGCTGTTTTTT CASSNRDRGAAYTGELFF
few TRBD2 TRBJ2-2 TRBV10-3 TGTGCCATCAGTGACCTCCGGGGGGAGCTAACCACCGGGGAGCTGTTTTTT CAISDLRGELTTGELFF